This T cell receptor beta chain comes out of a study of Tregs in tolerant kidney transplant recipients. Overall study results and limits: For some patients, primers changed over time, blocking nucleotide-level comparison. Activated donor B cell expansion appeared to reveal the most relevant donor-specific TCRbeta repertoire. Biological reproducibility was not directly addressed, but technical replication error appeared minimal.

The assay was immunoSEQ multiplex PCR, and TCRdb's table has in-frame clones only and misses some. In the table there are about 52,000 clones, roughly nine tenths of which are singletons. With regard to this clone: Its antigen is undetermined.

Related graft donors supplied nonmyeloablative bone marrow transplants, and mixed chimerism was transient. CD4+CD25+CD127- Tregs, CD4+CD25- non-Tregs, CD4 and CD8 cells were sorted. CDR3 size: 15 residues. Germline V gives CDR1 SGDLS, CDR2 YYNGEE. The clonotype originates from a human patient who received a combined kidney and bone marrow transplant. Some of the T cells may derive from the graft donor. The genes are TRBV9 and TRBJ2-5; no firm D call. The J call may be in error: the DNA end matches TRBJ2-7 better. Source: CD8+ T cells from blood (PBMCs), taken 24 months after the transplant. This CDR3 is CASSPLPQSSYEQYF. CDR3 nucleotide sequence: TGTGCCAGCAGCCCTCTCCCTCAAAGCTCCTACGAGCAGTACTTC.